The 4 T cell receptor beta chains presented below share a single source sample, sequenced in a study of cytomegalovirus exposure and HLA in healthy donors. The PCR employed 60 Vbeta primers together with 13 Jbeta primers. Assay used: immunoSEQ multiplex PCR; TCRdb lists only in-frame clones, some missing. The sample records 150,000 to 200,000 clones, around 65% being singletons. The source material was PBMCs. These receptors came from a woman aged 40 to 50 in good health and CMV-seropositive.

The V and J genes are TRBV19 and TRBJ2-6; D ambiguous. CDR1 and CDR2 (germline): LNHDA, SQIVND (reference sequence). V lost 4 bases, J lost 0 bases, and 7 bases lay in between. The length of the CDR3 is 15 residues. CDR3 in DNA: TGTGCCAGTAGTAGCGAAAGCTCTGGGGCCAACGTCCTGACTTTC. Translation: CASSSESSGANVLTF.

V usage is TRBV5-1 and J usage is TRBJ1-1; no reliable D call. V lost 3 bases and J lost 4, with 10 bases in between. Germline lookup yields CDR1 SGHRS and CDR2 YFSETQ. This CDR3 comprises 13 residues. This CDR3 is CASSWELSTEAFF. The DNA of the CDR3 is TGCGCCAGCAGCTGGGAGTTGAGCACTGAAGCTTTCTTT.

The chain couples TRBV7-9 to TRBJ1-4, with D possibly matching TRBD1 (6 bases). Trimming stripped 2 bases from V and 5 bases from J, with 15 bases between. CDR3 length equals 16 residues. From germline, CDR1 is SEHNR and CDR2 FQNEAQ (reference sequence). CDR3 protein: CASSLPQGIENEKLFF. The DNA of the CDR3 is TGTGCCAGCAGCTTACCACAGGGCATCGAAAATGAAAAACTGTTTTTT.

A word on this clone: Other DNA sequences within the sample encode an identical CDR3. This chain joins TRBV7-2 and TRBJ2-7; D is unclear. Germline V gene lookup returns CDR1 SGHTA and CDR2 FQGNSA. The ends were cut back, 1 base at V and 0 bases at J, with 7 bases in the middle. CDR3 length equals 14 residues. This CDR3 is CASSLGLASYEQYF. The CDR3, as DNA: TGTGCCAGCAGCTTAGGATTAGCCTCCTACGAGCAGTACTTC.